The clone carrying this TCR beta chain was observed a handful of times. Sequencing was performed with immunoSEQ multiplex PCR; in TCRdb, only in-frame clones are kept and a portion is missing. The sample carries 200,000 to 250,000 clones, about 90% recorded once. Membership in each cohort depended on participant-reported clinical history. Germline V gene sequence: CDR1 LGHNT, CDR2 FRNRAP. V dropped 0 bases and J dropped 4 bases, with 24 bases sitting between them. There are 19 residues in the CDR3. This specimen comes from a study of blood T cell repertoires in COVID-19. The wider study: Two negative PCRs, clearance, or symptom resolution were required of recovered Cohort 3 donors. There were acute and convalescent COVID-19 samples, and they came from the United States, Italy and Spain.

The receptor's source is a woman aged 50 to 60 in a cohort exposed to, infected with or recovered from COVID-19 (not recorded which). Sequences were obtained from PBMCs or T cells enriched from blood (not recorded which). The chain couples TRBV12-5 to TRBJ1-2; D gene uncertain. The CDR3 region is CASGLVFEGWQPPVYGYTF. The CDR3 DNA reads TGTGCTAGTGGTTTGGTATTCGAGGGTTGGCAACCTCCGGTCTATGGCTACACCTTC.